This is a list of T cell receptor beta chains from one sample in a study of early T cells in non-severe SARS-CoV-2 infection. One entry per CDR3 protein, called by TCRdb with MiXCR from the 5' RACE reads. Seen here are 40,000 to 60,000 distinct CDR3 sequences, around 6% observed once, and the top ten hold 2.8%. Source: whole blood, taken at baseline. Receptors were obtained from an adult who was a healthcare worker with PCR-confirmed SARS-CoV-2 infection or an uninfected control (not recorded which). The CDR3 runs from the conserved cysteine through the conserved F or W. Each record gives: J gene, clone size, V gene, D gene, CDR3 protein, CDR3 DNA. The D gene is left open where the match is weak. Clone size, where shown, is once, few, many, or a class for clones that have expanded.

J: TRBJ1-2
size: many
V: TRBV11-2
D: .
CDR3: CASSLIGDAYTF
DNA: TGTGCCAGCAGCTTAATAGGGGACGCCTACACCTTC

J: TRBJ1-5
size: .
V: TRBV11-2
D: .
CDR3: CASSLQLDQPQHF
DNA: TGTGCCAGCAGCTTACAGCTCGATCAGCCCCAGCATTTT

J: TRBJ1-1
size: many
V: TRBV7-9
D: .
CDR3: CASSTAGYDGFYTEAFF
DNA: TGTGCCAGCAGCACCGCCGGTTACGACGGGTTTTACACTGAAGCTTTCTTT

J: TRBJ2-5
size: .
V: TRBV11-2
D: TRBD2
CDR3: CASSLRIPASGGQETQYF
DNA: TGTGCCAGCAGCCTACGTATCCCCGCTAGCGGGGGGCAAGAGACCCAGTACTTC

J: TRBJ2-2
size: .
V: TRBV7-9
D: .
CDR3: CASSFQPPDSSGELFF
DNA: TGTGCCAGCAGCTTCCAACCCCCAGACAGCTCCGGGGAGCTGTTTTTT

J: TRBJ2-1
size: many
V: TRBV19
D: .
CDR3: CASSIGDEGQFF
DNA: TGTGCCAGTAGTATAGGCGACGAGGGGCAGTTCTTC

J: TRBJ2-1
size: .
V: TRBV20-1
D: .
CDR3: CSATYNEQFF
DNA: TGCAGTGCTACGTACAATGAGCAGTTCTTC

J: TRBJ1-6
size: few
V: TRBV19
D: .
CDR3: CASSIDAGAASPLHF
DNA: TGTGCCAGTAGTATAGATGCGGGGGCTGCTTCACCCCTCCACTTT

J: TRBJ2-2
size: many
V: TRBV2
D: TRBD1
CDR3: CASSRGQGYGELFF
DNA: TGTGCCAGCAGCCGGGGACAGGGGTACGGGGAGCTGTTTTTT

J: TRBJ2-5
size: many
V: TRBV7-2
D: TRBD2
CDR3: CASSFNVGGGETQYF
DNA: TGTGCCAGCAGCTTCAACGTGGGCGGGGGAGAGACCCAGTACTTC

J: TRBJ2-7
size: many
V: TRBV27
D: .
CDR3: CASRFLGGGWGEQYF
DNA: TGTGCCAGCAGATTCTTGGGGGGGGGCTGGGGCGAGCAGTACTTC

J: TRBJ1-4
size: few
V: TRBV19
D: .
CDR3: CASLRTGRGRTNEKLFF
DNA: TGTGCCAGCCTTCGTACGGGGAGGGGGAGAACTAATGAAAAACTGTTTTTT

J: TRBJ2-7
size: .
V: TRBV9
D: .
CDR3: CASSRQTSSYEQYF
DNA: TGTGCCAGCAGCAGACAGACATCATCCTACGAGCAGTACTTC

J: TRBJ2-4
size: .
V: TRBV20-1
D: .
CDR3: CSARVGENIQYF
DNA: TGCAGTGCTAGAGTGGGCGAAAACATTCAGTACTTC

J: TRBJ2-3
size: few
V: TRBV20-1
D: .
CDR3: CSAKLGADTQYF
DNA: TGCAGTGCTAAACTGGGGGCGGATACGCAGTATTTT

J: TRBJ1-4
size: .
V: TRBV12-3/TRBV12-4
D: .
CDR3: CASSPGTATNEKLFF
DNA: TGTGCCAGCAGTCCCGGGACGGCAACTAATGAAAAACTGTTTTTT

J: TRBJ2-3
size: many
V: TRBV29-1
D: TRBD1
CDR3: CSVARDRRTDTQYF
DNA: TGCAGCGTTGCACGGGACAGGCGAACAGATACGCAGTATTTT

J: TRBJ1-1
size: many
V: TRBV30
D: .
CDR3: CAGSSRTEAFF
DNA: TGTGCCGGTTCGTCTAGGACTGAAGCTTTCTTT

J: TRBJ2-2
size: many
V: TRBV20-1
D: .
CDR3: CSASRQDGPTGELFF
DNA: TGCAGTGCTTCTAGACAGGATGGCCCCACCGGGGAGCTGTTTTTT

J: TRBJ2-1
size: many
V: TRBV7-6
D: .
CDR3: CASSFQDRTNEQFF
DNA: TGTGCCAGCAGCTTCCAAGACAGAACCAATGAGCAGTTCTTC

J: TRBJ1-5
size: many
V: TRBV20-1
D: .
CDR3: CSARVGSNQPQHF
DNA: TGCAGTGCTAGAGTCGGCAGCAATCAGCCCCAGCATTTT

J: TRBJ1-5
size: many
V: TRBV5-1
D: TRBD1
CDR3: CASSPGTGRFEPQHF
DNA: TGCGCCAGCAGCCCCGGGACAGGGAGATTTGAGCCCCAGCATTTT

J: TRBJ1-6
size: many
V: TRBV4-3
D: TRBD1
CDR3: CASSRMTQGNSPLHF
DNA: TGCGCCAGCAGCCGGATGACACAGGGGAATTCACCCCTCCACTTT

J: TRBJ2-2
size: many
V: TRBV5-1
D: TRBD1
CDR3: CASSSGQGNTGELFF
DNA: TGCGCCAGCAGCTCGGGACAGGGAAACACCGGGGAGCTGTTTTTT

J: TRBJ1-4
size: few
V: TRBV21-1
D: .
CDR3: CASSKAGGGEKLFF
DNA: TGTGCCAGCAGCAAAGCAGGGGGTGGAGAAAAACTGTTTTTT

J: TRBJ2-5
size: .
V: TRBV12-3/TRBV12-4
D: .
CDR3: CASSLVGGKETQYF
DNA: TGTGCCAGCAGTTTAGTCGGCGGGAAAGAGACCCAGTACTTC

J: TRBJ2-2
size: many
V: TRBV7-8
D: TRBD1
CDR3: CASSPVTGERFGELFF
DNA: TGTGCCAGCAGCCCAGTAACAGGGGAAAGGTTCGGGGAGCTGTTTTTT

J: TRBJ2-7
size: .
V: TRBV7-2
D: .
CDR3: CASSVQSGRIYEQYF
DNA: TGTGCCAGCAGCGTTCAATCTGGACGGATCTACGAGCAGTACTTC

J: TRBJ2-7
size: many
V: TRBV7-6
D: .
CDR3: CASSAGDYEQYF
DNA: TGTGCCAGCAGCGCCGGGGACTACGAGCAGTACTTC

J: TRBJ2-7
size: many
V: TRBV20-1
D: .
CDR3: CSASPSKLAGVYEQYF
DNA: TGCAGTGCTAGCCCTTCAAAGCTGGCAGGGGTCTACGAGCAGTACTTC

J: TRBJ1-1
size: many
V: TRBV18
D: .
CDR3: CASSPATVNTEAFF
DNA: TGTGCCAGCTCACCAGCGACGGTGAACACTGAAGCTTTCTTT

J: TRBJ2-3
size: few
V: TRBV5-5
D: .
CDR3: CASSLMGVADTQYF
DNA: TGTGCCAGCAGCTTGATGGGGGTCGCAGATACGCAGTATTTT

J: TRBJ1-6
size: many
V: TRBV11-2
D: .
CDR3: CASSLQGSNSPLHF
DNA: TGTGCCAGCAGCTTACAGGGATCTAATTCACCCCTCCACTTT

J: TRBJ1-2
size: few
V: TRBV7-2
D: TRBD1
CDR3: CASSTRTGGWVYLGYGYTF
DNA: TGTGCCAGCAGCACCCGGACAGGGGGCTGGGTATATTTAGGCTATGGCTACACCTTC

J: TRBJ1-6
size: .
V: TRBV27
D: .
CDR3: CASGLNRNNSPLHF
DNA: TGTGCCAGCGGCCTAAATAGGAATAATTCACCCCTCCACTTT

J: TRBJ2-4
size: few
V: TRBV21-1
D: .
CDR3: CASSKGGVAKNIQYF
DNA: TGTGCCAGCAGCAAAGGGGGGGTTGCCAAAAACATTCAGTACTTC

J: TRBJ2-2
size: few
V: TRBV11-3
D: TRBD1
CDR3: CASSSGQGNGELFF
DNA: TGTGCCAGCAGCTCCGGACAGGGGAACGGGGAGCTGTTTTTT

J: TRBJ2-3
size: few
V: TRBV15
D: .
CDR3: CATSRGSARTQYF
DNA: TGTGCCACCAGCAGAGGATCGGCGAGGACGCAGTATTTT

J: TRBJ2-1
size: few
V: TRBV6-2/TRBV6-3
D: .
CDR3: CASTLPSGNEQFF
DNA: TGTGCCAGCACCCTTCCCTCGGGCAATGAGCAGTTCTTC

J: TRBJ1-1
size: few
V: TRBV5-1
D: .
CDR3: CASSLALQTNTEAFF
DNA: TGCGCCAGCAGCTTGGCCTTACAGACTAACACTGAAGCTTTCTTT

J: TRBJ2-1
size: many
V: TRBV5-1
D: TRBD2
CDR3: CASSWTSSRSEQFF
DNA: TGCGCCAGCAGCTGGACTAGCAGTCGCAGTGAGCAGTTCTTC

J: TRBJ2-7
size: many
V: TRBV30
D: .
CDR3: CAWSVQQGYEQYF
DNA: TGTGCCTGGAGTGTACAACAGGGCTACGAGCAGTACTTC

J: TRBJ2-7
size: many
V: TRBV28
D: .
CDR3: CASSTPGRGRFYEQYF
DNA: TGTGCCAGCAGTACTCCGGGACGGGGGAGGTTCTACGAGCAGTACTTC

J: TRBJ2-1
size: few
V: TRBV12-3/TRBV12-4
D: .
CDR3: CASSLGLPTDEQFF
DNA: TGTGCCAGCAGTCTGGGACTGCCTACGGATGAGCAGTTCTTC

J: TRBJ1-2
size: few
V: TRBV6-1
D: .
CDR3: CASSEAPGGFSYTF
DNA: TGTGCCAGCAGTGAAGCCCCGGGGGGTTTCAGCTACACCTTC

J: TRBJ1-1
size: .
V: TRBV27
D: .
CDR3: CASSLSFGASEAFF
DNA: TGTGCCAGCAGTTTATCGTTCGGGGCATCTGAAGCTTTCTTT

J: TRBJ1-6
size: many
V: TRBV12-3/TRBV12-4
D: TRBD1
CDR3: CASSRDRDSPLHF
DNA: TGTGCCAGCAGCCGTGACAGGGACTCACCCCTCCACTTT

J: TRBJ1-2
size: many
V: TRBV12-3/TRBV12-4
D: .
CDR3: CASSRQGGVGGYTF
DNA: TGTGCCAGCAGTCGTCAGGGTGGAGTAGGTGGCTACACCTTC

J: TRBJ2-2
size: .
V: TRBV6-2/TRBV6-3
D: .
CDR3: CASSYSKAGELFF
DNA: TGTGCCAGCAGTTACTCGAAGGCCGGGGAGCTGTTTTTT